This T cell receptor beta chain was sequenced in a study of OX40 agonist ivuxolimab in advanced cancers. Study observations and caveats: Among the lowest peripheral clonal expansion occurred in 0.1-3.0 mg/kg partial responders.

Turning to this clone: The antigen remains unidentified.

The CDR3 has 14 residues. V was pared by 3 bases and J by 4 bases, with 3 bases of the junction left unmatched. Germline V gene sequence: CDR1 SGHRS, CDR2 YFSETQ. Autoimmune disease history or systemic immunosuppression led to patients being barred. Clones were read by immunoSEQ multiplex PCR, and TCRdb kept only the in-frame ones, dropping some. The repertoire holds 25,000 to 35,000 clones, with roughly 74% as singletons. Material: CD4+ or CD8+ T cells sorted from blood, obtained in a trial of the OX40 agonist ivuxolimab. The chain joins TRBV5-1 to TRBJ1-3, with 8 bases matching TRBD1. The clonotype comes from an adult with an advanced solid tumor such as melanoma, head and neck, liver or kidney cancer. The CDR3, as DNA: TGCGCCAGCAGCTCGACAGGGGCCGGAAACACCATATATTTT. This encodes CASSSTGAGNTIYF.